These 19 T cell receptor beta chains came from one sample sequenced in a study of blood T cell repertoires in COVID-19. The method was immunoSEQ multiplex PCR; TCRdb's version includes in-frame clones alone and lacks a portion of them. Of a few hundred thousand clones detected, around 89% appear once; the ten largest clones hold more than 1%. The sequencing sample was made of PBMCs or T cells enriched from blood (not recorded which). The receptors here all came from a woman between 18 and 29 years old who had recovered from COVID-19.

J is TRBJ1-6 and V is TRBV12-3 or TRBV12-4, with no clear D. The V gene lost 5 bases and the J gene lost 8 bases, with 7 bases spanning the gap. CDR3 size: 12 residues. CDR3 amino acids: CASSLRDSPLHF. In DNA form, the CDR3 reads TGTGCCAGCAGTCTAAGAGATTCACCCCTCCACTTT.

The chain recombines TRBV20-1 with TRBJ2-3, with 11 nucleotides matching TRBD2. J gave up 15 bases and V 1 base, and 3 bases lay outside the gene matches. CDR1 and CDR2 (germline): DFQATT, SNEGSKA (reference sequence). The CDR3 contains 11 residues. DNA for the CDR3: TGCAGTGCTAGAGTAGCGGGGGGGCATTATTTT. Translated, it gives CSARVAGGHYF.

The chain links TRBV6-6 to TRBJ2-3, with TRBD2 as a possible D gene (6 bases). The germline V gene encodes CDR1 MNHNY and CDR2 SVGAGI (reference sequence). V was cut by 5 bases and J by 2 bases, with 14 bases left in between. This CDR3 is 15 amino acids long. The chain's CDR3 is CASSLVAEPTDTQYF. The CDR3 DNA reads as TGTGCCAGCAGTCTTGTAGCGGAGCCCACAGATACGCAGTATTTT.

The chain has TRBV6-5 and TRBJ2-2, with 9 bases identical to TRBD2. This CDR3 has 15 amino acids. The ends lost 2 bases at V and 5 bases at J; junction bases unmatched: 3. CDR1 and CDR2 (germline): MNHEY, SVGAGI. The CDR3 bases are TGTGCCAGCAGTTACCCAACTAGCGGGACCGGGGAGCTGTTTTTT. Translated, it gives CASSYPTSGTGELFF.

J is TRBJ1-6 and V is TRBV27; D gene ambiguous. This CDR3 comprises 12 residues. Germline V lookup: CDR1 MNHEY, CDR2 SMNVEV (reference sequence). V was pared by 8 bases and J by 7 bases, with 9 bases between. The CDR3 loop reads CASGQENSPLHF. For the CDR3, the DNA is TGTGCCAGCGGGCAGGAAAATTCACCCCTCCACTTT.

The chain is built from TRBV4-2 and TRBJ1-6, with D unclear. The CDR3 length is 17 residues. Germline V gene lookup returns CDR1 LGHNA and CDR2 YNFKEQ. V gave up 1 base and J gave up 4 bases, with 14 bases separating them. The CDR3 DNA follows: TGTGCCAGCAGCCAAGGGGCCCTCGCCCCTTATAATTCACCCCTCCACTTT. Protein product: CASSQGALAPYNSPLHF.

V and J are TRBV5-4 and TRBJ1-6; 7 bases map to TRBD1. Germline CDR1 SGHNT, CDR2 YYREEE (reference sequence). With 2 bases clipped from V and 9 bases from J, the junction kept 8 bases outside the gene matches. The CDR3 sequence is 15 residues long. The CDR3 loop reads CASSFRGGSTSPLHF. In DNA, the CDR3 is TGTGCCAGCAGCTTTAGAGGGGGCTCGACTTCACCCCTCCACTTT.

This sequence joins TRBV9 and TRBJ2-7, with 8 bases lining up with TRBD2. CDR1 and CDR2 (germline): SGDLS, YYNGEE. The CDR3 sequence is 15 residues long. V trimming: 0 bases; J trimming: 2 bases; junction bases outside the gene matches: 4. DNA of the CDR3: TGTGCCAGCAGCGTAGCTAGCGGGCTAGCCTACGAGCAGTACTTC. Translating gives CASSVASGLAYEQYF.

Written as DNA, the CDR3 is TGTGCCAGCAGCCTCGAGGGAAAAGGGACTAGCGGGCACCCCCAAGAGACCCAGTACTTC. Its translation: CASSLEGKGTSGHPQETQYF. V gene TRBV4-2 combines with J gene TRBJ2-5; 12 positions agree with TRBD2. CDR3 length: 20 amino acids. Losses at the gene ends were 4 bases for V and 1 base for J; bases not matched to a gene: 16. Germline lookup yields CDR1 LGHNA and CDR2 YNFKEQ.

The rearrangement joins TRBV2 to TRBJ2-1; no clear D gene. The germline V gene has CDR1 SNHLY and CDR2 FYNNEI. This CDR3 contains 12 residues. V was trimmed by 1 base and J by 6 bases, leaving 4 bases between them. The CDR3 loop is CASSEDSNEQFF. The CDR3 nucleotides are TGTGCCAGCAGTGAAGACAGCAATGAGCAGTTCTTC.

The V call is TRBV11-2, the J call TRBJ2-2; D unresolved. Germline V lookup: CDR1 SGHAT, CDR2 FQNNGV. The CDR3 has 13 residues. V shed 7 bases and J shed 1 base, with 7 bases lying between them. The CDR3 sequence is CASTSRNTGELFF. The CDR3 nucleotides read TGTGCCAGCACTTCCCGGAACACCGGGGAGCTGTTTTTT.

The chain employs TRBV4-1 and TRBJ1-3; 7 nucleotides line up with TRBD1. From germline, CDR1 is MGHRA and CDR2 YSYEKL. CDR3 length equals 15 residues. The V gene end was trimmed by 4 bases and the J gene end by 8 bases; junction bases not matched to a gene: 11. The CDR3 nucleotides are TGCGCCAGCAGCCCCGGACAGGCGGATTCTGACACCATATATTTT. It encodes CASSPGQADSDTIYF.

The rearrangement links TRBV7-3 to TRBJ2-5; 11 bases map to TRBD2. The closer fit of TRBJ2-7 to the DNA end suggests the J call may be wrong. Germline assignment: CDR1 SGHTA and CDR2 FQGTGA. CDR3 size: 16 residues. The CDR3 spells CASSLTPTSGNSEQYF. CDR3 nucleotide sequence: TGTGCCAGCAGCTTGACCCCGACTAGCGGGAACAGCGAGCAGTACTTC.

The chain employs TRBV3-1 (or the pseudogene TRBV3-2) and TRBJ1-4; TRBD1 matches 8 bases. The CDR3 covers 16 residues. V lost 0 bases to trimming and J lost 3 bases; unmatched junction nucleotides: 3. Germline V lookup: CDR1 LGHDT, CDR2 YNNKEL (reference sequence). This CDR3 is CASSQDLQGANEKLFF. CDR3 nucleotide sequence: TGTGCCAGCAGCCAAGATTTACAGGGGGCTAATGAAAAACTGTTTTTT.

The chain joins TRBV5-6 to TRBJ2-7, with TRBD1 matching 7 bases. The CDR3 extends over 15 amino acids. CDR1 is SGHDT, CDR2 YYEEEE, per germline. J gave up 3 bases and V 4 bases, and 10 bases lay outside the gene matches. The CDR3 region is CASSLKTGTFYEQYF. The CDR3 bases are TGTGCCAGCAGCCTAAAGACAGGGACCTTCTACGAGCAGTACTTC.

V gene TRBV11-2 combines with J gene TRBJ2-7; 10 bases map to TRBD1. Per the germline V gene, CDR1 is SGHAT and CDR2 is FQNNGV. The CDR3 spans 14 residues. With 4 bases clipped from V and 2 bases from J, the junction kept 2 bases outside the gene matches. In nucleotides, the CDR3 is TGTGCCAGCAGCTACGGGACAGGGGCCTACGAGCAGTACTTC. It is translated as CASSYGTGAYEQYF.

The gene calls are TRBV10-3 and TRBJ2-5; a weak D match, TRBD1 (6 bases). V was cut by 2 bases and J by 4 bases, with 23 bases left in between. The V gene's germline CDR1 is ENHRY and CDR2 SYGVKD. This CDR3 region has 18 residues. CDR3 in DNA: TGTGCCATCAGTGAGACATCGGGACAATTTGGGACCTCAGAGACCCAGTACTTC. As protein: CAISETSGQFGTSETQYF.

This clone was detected once. V and J are TRBV5-8 and TRBJ2-6, with D perhaps matching TRBD1 (6 bases). The germline gives CDR1 SGHTS, CDR2 YDEGEE. This CDR3 is built from 15 residues. V was clipped by 2 bases and J by 4 bases, with 10 bases between them. CDR3 in DNA: TGTGCCAGCAGCTTAGGGGGTAGCGGGGCCAACGTCCTGACTTTC. The encoded protein is CASSLGGSGANVLTF.

This CDR3 reads CASSPAVRADLYGYTF. DNA of the CDR3: TGTGCCAGCTCACCGGCAGTCAGGGCCGACCTCTATGGCTACACCTTC. V gene TRBV18 combines with J gene TRBJ1-2, with TRBD1 as a possible D gene (5 bases). Germline V gives CDR1 KGHSH, CDR2 LQKENI. The CDR3 spans 16 residues. Trimming removed 3 bases at V and 4 bases at J, with 18 bases between.